Shown below are 23 T cell receptor beta chains from a single sample sequenced in a study of T cells after yellow fever vaccination (dated 2019 in TCRdb). The library was built by means of 5' RACE. These reads were obtained on an Illumina HiSeq 2500. TCRdb's own reprocessing of the public reads used fastp at Q25 and MiXCR and kept productive beta chains. Rows merge per CDR3 protein into single entries with the most common DNA and genes. Here the sample has 100,000 to 150,000 distinct CDR3 sequences; approximately 7% occur a single time. Of the sample, around 2.5% falls within the top ten clones. Per the publication, the treatment or condition label means: live attenuated yellow fever vaccine strain. Source: CD4+ T cells sorted from PBMCs, taken more than 8 days after the first yellow fever vaccination. The source is a young man who received the YFV17D yellow fever vaccine.

This clonotype was counted many times. V gene TRBV7-2 combines with J gene TRBJ2-5, with a possible D match to TRBD2 (5 bases). The CDR3 length is 15 residues. The V end lost 1 base, the J end lost 3 bases, and 12 bases lay between the germline ends. Germline V gives CDR1 SGHTA, CDR2 FQGNSA. CDR3 coding DNA: TGTGCCAGCAGCTTAGTGGCTAGCCGGGAAGAGACCCAGTACTTC. Amino acid sequence: CASSLVASREETQYF.

This clonotype was found many times. This rearrangement joins TRBV3-1 to TRBJ2-1, with TRBD2 as a possible D gene (5 bases). This CDR3 has 15 amino acids. The germline V gene encodes CDR1 LGHDT and CDR2 YNNKEL (reference sequence). Trimming took off 0 bases at V and 2 bases at J, with 8 bases between the two ends. CDR3 residues: CASSQEGVPYNEQFF. CDR3 bases: TGTGCCAGCAGCCAAGAGGGAGTGCCCTACAATGAGCAGTTCTTC.

There are a few counts of this clonotype. The chain uses TRBV7-2 and TRBJ2-6; D ambiguous. The CDR3 sequence is 17 residues long. Trimming removed 2 bases at V and 0 bases at J, with 11 bases between. CDR1 SGHTA and CDR2 FQGNSA come from the germline V gene. The CDR3 loop reads CASSLNRVDSGANVLTF. For the CDR3, the DNA is TGTGCCAGCAGCTTAAACCGAGTAGACTCTGGGGCCAACGTCCTGACTTTC.

This clonotype was observed at least ten times. The chain couples TRBV29-1 to TRBJ1-4; possible D gene TRBD1, 6 bases. V shed 0 bases and J shed 8 bases, with 13 bases lying between them. This CDR3 region has 14 residues. Germline lookup yields CDR1 SQVTM and CDR2 ANQGSEA. CDR3 DNA: TGCAGCGTTGAAGATTCGCGGGGGCGGGAAAAACTGTTTTTT. This codes for CSVEDSRGREKLFF.

This clonotype has ten or more counts. V usage is TRBV6-5 and J usage is TRBJ2-7, with a tentative D call TRBD1 (5 bases). The CDR3 totals 13 residues. V lost 2 bases to trimming and J lost 4 bases, with 9 bases between them. The V gene's germline CDR1 is MNHEY and CDR2 SVGAGI. CDR3 protein: CASSYGRTYEQYF. The DNA for the CDR3 is TGTGCCAGCAGTTACGGCAGGACATACGAGCAGTACTTC.

This clonotype appeared many times. The rearrangement links TRBV4-2 to TRBJ2-7, with D possibly being TRBD1 (6 bases). This CDR3 spans 16 amino acids. V was trimmed by 4 bases and J by 0 bases, leaving 16 bases between them. From germline, CDR1 is LGHNA and CDR2 YNFKEQ. As DNA, the CDR3 is TGTGCCAGCAGCCGCCTGGACAGCCCTAGCTCCTACGAGCAGTACTTC. It codes for CASSRLDSPSSYEQYF.

This clonotype showed up many times. V usage is TRBV5-1 and J usage is TRBJ2-3; tentative D call: TRBD2 (5 bases). The CDR3 extends over 15 amino acids. From germline, CDR1 is SGHRS and CDR2 YFSETQ. V shed 2 bases and J shed 2 bases, with 12 bases lying between them. CDR3 sequence: CASSFRGTSTDTQYF. The CDR3 DNA reads TGCGCCAGCAGCTTTCGGGGAACCTCCACAGATACGCAGTATTTT.

This clonotype has a handful of counts. This chain connects TRBV20-1 to TRBJ2-7; 8 nucleotides align to TRBD1. Trimming at V came to 3 bases and at J to 3 bases, leaving 7 bases not matched to a gene. Germline loops: CDR1 DFQATT, CDR2 SNEGSKA (reference sequence). The CDR3 extends over 14 amino acids. As DNA, the CDR3 is TGCAGTGCTAGTCGGAGGGGGACAGGCTACGAGCAGTACGTC. It yields the protein CSASRRGTGYEQYV.

This clonotype was counted ten times or more. The V call is TRBV6-5, the J call TRBJ2-3, with D unclear. CDR3 length: 14 residues. Trimming stripped 0 bases from V and 4 bases from J, with 8 bases between. Germline lookup yields CDR1 MNHEY and CDR2 SVGAGI. The CDR3 loop is CASSYSGDPDTQYF. For the CDR3, the DNA is TGTGCCAGCAGTTACTCTGGAGATCCAGATACGCAGTATTTT.

This clonotype was recorded at least ten times. This chain joins TRBV5-1 and TRBJ1-5; no reliable D call. Germline CDR1 SGHRS, CDR2 YFSETQ. The CDR3 runs 15 residues. V lost 0 bases to trimming and J lost 5 bases, with 12 bases between them. The CDR3 protein is CASSLGGKLDQPQHF. Written as DNA, the CDR3 is TGCGCCAGCAGCTTGGGTGGGAAACTGGATCAGCCCCAGCATTTT.

The table lists this clonotype with many counts. V usage is TRBV7-9 and J usage is TRBJ2-5, with D possibly matching TRBD2 (5 bases). The germline gives CDR1 SEHNR, CDR2 FQNEAQ (reference sequence). Trimming removed 5 bases at V and 7 bases at J, with 23 bases between. The CDR3 extends over 16 amino acids. CDR3 nucleotides: TGTGCCAGCAGCCCCCCCGGGAATCTAAGCCCGGGGACCCAGTACTTC. Translation: CASSPPGNLSPGTQYF.

This clonotype has at least ten counts. The rearrangement uses TRBV5-1 and TRBJ2-6, with 9 bases identical to TRBD2. This CDR3 has 16 amino acids. Per germline, CDR1 SGHRS and CDR2 YFSETQ. V shed 5 bases and J 3 bases; nucleotides not matched to a gene: 6. In nucleotides, the CDR3 is TGCGCCAGCAGTTTTGGGACTAGCTATGGGGCCAACGTCCTGACTTTC. It is translated as CASSFGTSYGANVLTF.

This clonotype has ten or more counts. DNA for the CDR3: TGCGCCAGCAGCTTGCAGAACACTGAAGCTTTCTTT. The encoded protein is CASSLQNTEAFF. The chain joins TRBV5-1 to TRBJ1-1; D ambiguous. CDR1 and CDR2 (germline): SGHRS, YFSETQ. The V end lost 1 base, the J end lost 1 base, and 2 bases lay between the germline ends. This CDR3 region has 12 residues.

This clonotype was counted at least ten times. V and J are TRBV6-4 and TRBJ2-2, with 12 positions matching TRBD2. The CDR3 runs 15 residues. Germline V gene lookup returns CDR1 MRHNA and CDR2 SNTAGT. Unmatched junction bases numbered 0, after V lost 2 bases and J lost 5 bases. The CDR3 region is CASSDGLAGTGELFF. CDR3 in DNA: TGTGCCAGCAGTGACGGACTAGCGGGGACCGGGGAGCTGTTTTTT.

This clonotype was recorded at least ten times. The chain is built from TRBV6-2 or TRBV6-3 and TRBJ2-4; D ambiguous. The V end lost 10 bases, the J end lost 8 bases, and 18 bases lay between the germline ends. The CDR3 totals 13 residues. Per germline, CDR1 MNHEY and CDR2 SVGEGT. This chain's CDR3 is CATVLRDGYIQYF. Here the CDR3 DNA reads TGTGCCACCGTCCTTCGAGATGGGTACATTCAGTACTTC.

At least ten counts were recorded for this clonotype. The CDR3 sequence: CSVEVTGQHTGELFF. The CDR3 nucleotides read TGCAGCGTTGAAGTAACGGGACAGCACACCGGGGAGCTGTTTTTT. This chain links TRBV29-1 with TRBJ2-2, with TRBD1 matching over 7 bases. The CDR3 loop spans 15 amino acids. V lost 1 base, J lost 3 bases, and 5 bases stayed unmatched. The germline V gene encodes CDR1 SQVTM and CDR2 ANQGSEA.

There are many counts of this clonotype. The chain uses TRBV5-8 and TRBJ1-2; no reliable D call. Germline V CDR1 and CDR2: SGHTS, YDEGEE. The CDR3 runs 14 residues. V was shortened by 2 bases and J by 4 bases, with 12 bases between the two germline ends. CDR3 sequence reads: CASSFLGRGYGYTF. CDR3 in DNA: TGTGCCAGCAGCTTCCTCGGCCGGGGCTATGGCTACACCTTC.

This clonotype was observed many times. The V gene is TRBV4-1, the J gene TRBJ2-1; D perhaps matches TRBD2 (5 bases). The CDR3 is 13 amino acids. Germline values: CDR1 MGHRA, CDR2 YSYEKL. The V end lost 1 base, the J end lost 8 bases, and 9 bases lay between the germline ends. The CDR3 protein is CASSQVEGDEQFF. DNA for the CDR3: TGCGCCAGCAGCCAAGTAGAGGGCGATGAGCAGTTCTTC.

This clonotype showed up many times. V is TRBV4-1 and J is TRBJ1-6; D remains ambiguous. Germline assignment: CDR1 MGHRA and CDR2 YSYEKL. With 3 bases removed from V and 11 bases from J, the gap between germline ends came to 14 bases. There are 14 residues in the CDR3. CDR3 sequence: CASSHIGQKTPLHF. The CDR3 region has the DNA TGCGCCAGCAGCCATATCGGCCAAAAAACACCCCTCCACTTT.

This clonotype turned up a few times. This rearrangement joins TRBV20-1 to TRBJ2-4, with a possible D match to TRBD2 (6 bases). Trimming took off 4 bases at V and 8 bases at J, with 15 bases between the two ends. The CDR3 totals 13 residues. From germline, CDR1 is DFQATT and CDR2 SNEGSKA (reference sequence). CDR3 DNA sequence: TGCAGTGCTACTCAGGGTACGGGAGACATTCAGTACTTC. Its protein product is CSATQGTGDIQYF.

This clonotype was counted ten times or more. J is TRBJ2-5 and V is TRBV12-3 or TRBV12-4; D gene unclear. Trimming stripped 7 bases from V and 6 bases from J, with 18 bases between. This CDR3 region has 14 residues. In nucleotides, the CDR3 is TGTGCCAGCACCCTTGGATCGGGCTTAAAGACCCAGTACTTC. The encoded protein is CASTLGSGLKTQYF.

This clonotype was seen repeatedly, ten times or more. The chain links TRBV11-2 to TRBJ2-2, with D hard to call. The V end lost 7 bases, the J end lost 2 bases, and 14 bases lay between the germline ends. CDR1 and CDR2 (germline): SGHAT, FQNNGV. The CDR3 is 15 residues long. CDR3: CASTPRATNTGELFF. The DNA for the CDR3 is TGTGCCAGCACCCCCCGCGCGACCAACACCGGGGAGCTGTTTTTT. Variable domain in full (rest from reference TRBV11-2 and TRBJ2-2): EAGVAQSPRYKIIEKRQSVAFWCNPISGHATLYWYQQILGQGPKLLIQFQNNGVVDDSQLPKDRFSAERLKGVDSTLKIQPAKLEDSAVYLCASTPRATNTGELFFGEGSRLTVL.

This chain joins TRBV12-3 or TRBV12-4 and TRBJ1-6; D not certain. CDR3 size: 15 residues. V was shortened by 6 bases and J by 7 bases, with 16 bases between the two germline ends. The CDR3 DNA reads as TGTGCCAGCAGCTGGTTGGGGTCGGTCAATTCACCCCTCCACTTT. Translation: CASSWLGSVNSPLHF.